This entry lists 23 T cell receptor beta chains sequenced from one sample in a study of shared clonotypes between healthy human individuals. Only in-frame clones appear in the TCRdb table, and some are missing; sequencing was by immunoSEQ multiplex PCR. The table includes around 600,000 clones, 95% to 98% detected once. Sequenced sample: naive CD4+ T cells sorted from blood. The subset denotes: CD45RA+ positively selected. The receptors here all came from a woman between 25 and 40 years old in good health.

CDR3 sequence reads: CASGAGWDNEQFF. DNA of the CDR3: TGTGCCAGCGGAGCGGGATGGGACAATGAGCAGTTCTTC. The V and J genes are TRBV6-6 and TRBJ2-1; 7 nucleotides match TRBD2. Germline V gene lookup returns CDR1 MNHNY and CDR2 SVGAGI (reference sequence). The CDR3 extends over 13 amino acids. J was trimmed by 5 bases and V by 8 bases; bases with no gene match: 6.

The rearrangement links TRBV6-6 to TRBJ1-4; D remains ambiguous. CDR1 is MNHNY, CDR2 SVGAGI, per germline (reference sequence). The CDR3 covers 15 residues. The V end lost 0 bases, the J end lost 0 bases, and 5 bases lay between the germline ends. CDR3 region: CASSYSGATNEKLFF. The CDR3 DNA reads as TGTGCCAGCAGTTACTCCGGGGCAACTAATGAAAAACTGTTTTTT.

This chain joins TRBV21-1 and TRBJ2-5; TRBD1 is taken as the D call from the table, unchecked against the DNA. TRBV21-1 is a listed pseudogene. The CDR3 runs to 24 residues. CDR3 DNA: TGTGCCAGCAGTTCCCCGGGACAGGTCCCGCGGCGGGAGAGCCCCGTGATGTCCCAAGAGACCCAGTACTTC. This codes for CASSSPGQVPRRESPVMSQETQYF.

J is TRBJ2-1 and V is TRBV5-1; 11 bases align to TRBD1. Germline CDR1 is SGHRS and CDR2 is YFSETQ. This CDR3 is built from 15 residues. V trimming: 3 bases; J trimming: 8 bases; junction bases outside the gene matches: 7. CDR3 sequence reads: CASSSGTGGGHEQFF. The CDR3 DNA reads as TGCGCCAGCAGCTCCGGGACAGGGGGTGGTCATGAGCAGTTCTTC. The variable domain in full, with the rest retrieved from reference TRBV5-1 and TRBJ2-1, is KAGVTQTPRYLIKTRGQQVTLSCSPISGHRSVSWYQQTPGQGLQFLFEYFSETQRNKGNFPGRFSGRQFSNSRSEMNVSTLELGDSALYLCASSSGTGGGHEQFFGPGTRLTVL.

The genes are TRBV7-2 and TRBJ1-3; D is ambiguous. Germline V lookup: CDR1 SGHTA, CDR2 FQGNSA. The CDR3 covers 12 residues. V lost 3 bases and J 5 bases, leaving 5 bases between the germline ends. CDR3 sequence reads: CASSLSRNTIYF. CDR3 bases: TGTGCCAGCAGCTTGTCCAGAAACACCATATATTTT.

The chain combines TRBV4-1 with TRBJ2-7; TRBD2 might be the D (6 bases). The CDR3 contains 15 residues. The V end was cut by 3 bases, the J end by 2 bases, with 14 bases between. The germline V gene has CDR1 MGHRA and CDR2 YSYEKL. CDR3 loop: CASSHLPRDPYEQYF. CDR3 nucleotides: TGCGCCAGCAGCCATCTTCCGCGGGATCCCTACGAGCAGTACTTC.

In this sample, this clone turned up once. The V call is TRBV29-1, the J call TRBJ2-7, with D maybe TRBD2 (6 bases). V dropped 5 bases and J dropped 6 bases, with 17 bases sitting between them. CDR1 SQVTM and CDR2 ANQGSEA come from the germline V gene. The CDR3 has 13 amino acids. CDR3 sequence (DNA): TGCAGCGTTAGCCGGGACTTCACCCCCGAGCAGTACTTC. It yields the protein CSVSRDFTPEQYF.

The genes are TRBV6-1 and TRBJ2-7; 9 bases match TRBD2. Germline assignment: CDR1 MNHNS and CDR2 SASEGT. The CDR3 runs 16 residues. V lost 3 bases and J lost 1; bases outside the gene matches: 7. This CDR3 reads CASSDPGLAYSYEQYF. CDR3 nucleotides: TGTGCCAGCAGTGACCCAGGACTAGCGTATTCCTACGAGCAGTACTTC.

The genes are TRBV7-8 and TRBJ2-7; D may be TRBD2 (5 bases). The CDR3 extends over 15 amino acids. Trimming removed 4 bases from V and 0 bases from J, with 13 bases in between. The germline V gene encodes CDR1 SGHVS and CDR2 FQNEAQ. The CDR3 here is CASSSKRMSSYEQYF. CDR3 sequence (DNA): TGTGCCAGCAGCTCCAAGCGGATGTCCTCCTACGAGCAGTACTTC.

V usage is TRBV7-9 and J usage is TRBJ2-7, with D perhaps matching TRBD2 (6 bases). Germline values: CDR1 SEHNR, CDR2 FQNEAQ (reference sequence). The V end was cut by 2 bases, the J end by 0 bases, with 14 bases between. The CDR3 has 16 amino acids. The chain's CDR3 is CASSLPLGGSSYEQYF. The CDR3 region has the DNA TGTGCCAGCAGCTTACCTTTAGGAGGGTCCTCCTACGAGCAGTACTTC. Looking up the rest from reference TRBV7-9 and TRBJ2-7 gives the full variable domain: DTGVSQNPRHKITKRGQNVTFRCDPISEHNRLYWYRQTLGQGPEFLTYFQNEAQLEKSRLLSDRFSAERPKGSFSTLEIQRTEQGDSAMYLCASSLPLGGSSYEQYFGPGTRLTVT.

CDR3 sequence reads: CASRALNQTGELFF. Written as DNA, the CDR3 is TGTGCCAGCAGGGCGCTTAACCAGACCGGGGAGCTGTTTTTT. The genes are TRBV2 and TRBJ2-2; no clear D gene. Germline CDR1 is SNHLY and CDR2 is FYNNEI. This CDR3 spans 14 amino acids. Trimming took 6 bases from V and 5 from J, leaving 13 bases between them.

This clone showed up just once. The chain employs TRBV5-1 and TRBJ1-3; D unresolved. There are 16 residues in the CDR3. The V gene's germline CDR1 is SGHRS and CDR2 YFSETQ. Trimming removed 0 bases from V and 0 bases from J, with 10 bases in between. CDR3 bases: TGCGCCAGCAGCTTGGGATCAGCCTTCTCTGGAAACACCATATATTTT. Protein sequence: CASSLGSAFSGNTIYF.

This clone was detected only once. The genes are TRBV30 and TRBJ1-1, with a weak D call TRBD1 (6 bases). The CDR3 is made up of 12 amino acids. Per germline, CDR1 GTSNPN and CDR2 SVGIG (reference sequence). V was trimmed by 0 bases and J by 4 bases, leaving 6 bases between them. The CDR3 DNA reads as TGTGCCTGGAGTGTACAGGGCACTGAAGCTTTCTTT. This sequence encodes CAWSVQGTEAFF.

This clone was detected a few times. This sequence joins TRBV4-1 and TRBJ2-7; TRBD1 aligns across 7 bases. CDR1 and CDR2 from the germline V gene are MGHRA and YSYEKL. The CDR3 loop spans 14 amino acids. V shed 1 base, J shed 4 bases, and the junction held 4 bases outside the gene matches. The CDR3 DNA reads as TGCGCCAGCAGCCAAGGCCCGACAGGGTACGAGCAGTACTTC. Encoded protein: CASSQGPTGYEQYF.

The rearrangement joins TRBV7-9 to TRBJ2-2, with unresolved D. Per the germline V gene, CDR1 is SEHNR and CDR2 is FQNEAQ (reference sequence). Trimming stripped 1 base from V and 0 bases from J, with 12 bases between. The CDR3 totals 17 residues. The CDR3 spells CASSLGFAESNTGELFF. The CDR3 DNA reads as TGTGCCAGCAGCTTAGGATTCGCGGAATCGAACACCGGGGAGCTGTTTTTT.

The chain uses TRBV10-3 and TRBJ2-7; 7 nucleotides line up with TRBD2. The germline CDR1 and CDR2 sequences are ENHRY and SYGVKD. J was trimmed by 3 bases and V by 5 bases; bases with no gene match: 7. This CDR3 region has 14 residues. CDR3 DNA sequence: TGTGCCATCAGTCCGCAGCTAGCGGACTACGAGCAGTACTTC. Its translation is CAISPQLADYEQYF.

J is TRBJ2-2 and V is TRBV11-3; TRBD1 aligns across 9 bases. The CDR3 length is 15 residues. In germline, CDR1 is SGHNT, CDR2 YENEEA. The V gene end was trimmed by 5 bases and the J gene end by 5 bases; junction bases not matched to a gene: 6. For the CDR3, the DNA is TGTGCCAGCAGCCCCGGGACAGGGAAAACCGGGGAGCTGTTTTTT. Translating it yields CASSPGTGKTGELFF. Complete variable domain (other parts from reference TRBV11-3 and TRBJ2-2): EAGVVQSPRYKIIEKKQPVAFWCNPISGHNTLYWYLQNLGQGPELLIRYENEEAVDDSQLPKDRFSAERLKGVDSTLKIQPAELGDSAVYLCASSPGTGKTGELFFGEGSRLTVL.

The chain's CDR3 is CASSERDTDTQYF. As DNA, the CDR3 is TGCGCCAGCAGCGAACGTGACACAGATACGCAGTATTTT. V and J are TRBV5-1 and TRBJ2-3; D remains ambiguous. V was cut by 4 bases and J by 2 bases, with 8 bases left in between. The CDR3 runs to 13 residues. Germline V gives CDR1 SGHRS, CDR2 YFSETQ.

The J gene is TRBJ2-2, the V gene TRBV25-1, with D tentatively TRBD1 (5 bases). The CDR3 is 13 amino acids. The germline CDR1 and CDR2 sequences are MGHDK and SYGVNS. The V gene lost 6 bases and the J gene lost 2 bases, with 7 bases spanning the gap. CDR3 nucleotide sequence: TGTGCCAGCAGGACAGATAACACCGGGGAGCTGTTTTTT. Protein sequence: CASRTDNTGELFF.

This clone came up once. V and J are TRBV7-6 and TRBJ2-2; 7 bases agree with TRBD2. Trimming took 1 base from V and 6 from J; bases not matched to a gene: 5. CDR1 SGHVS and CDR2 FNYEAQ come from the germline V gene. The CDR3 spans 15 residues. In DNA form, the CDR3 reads TGTGCCAGCAGCTTAGTTCGGGGGGATTCCGGGGAGCTGTTTTTT. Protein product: CASSLVRGDSGELFF. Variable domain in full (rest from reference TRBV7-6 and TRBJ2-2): GAGVSQSPRYKVTKRGQDVALRCDPISGHVSLYWYRQALGQGPEFLTYFNYEAQQDKSGLPNDRFSAERPEGSISTLTIQRTEQRDSAMYRCASSLVRGDSGELFFGEGSRLTVL.

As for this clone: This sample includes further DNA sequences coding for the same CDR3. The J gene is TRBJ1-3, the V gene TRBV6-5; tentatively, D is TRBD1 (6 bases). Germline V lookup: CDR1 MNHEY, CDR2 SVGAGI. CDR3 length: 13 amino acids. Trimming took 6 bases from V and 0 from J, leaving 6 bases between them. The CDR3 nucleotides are TGTGCCAGCAGGACAGGCTCTGGAAACACCATATATTTT. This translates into CASRTGSGNTIYF.

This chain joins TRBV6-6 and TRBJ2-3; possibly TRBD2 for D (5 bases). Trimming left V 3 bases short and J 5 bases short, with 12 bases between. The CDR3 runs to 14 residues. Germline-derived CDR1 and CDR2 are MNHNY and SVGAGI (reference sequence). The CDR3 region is CASSYGKRLDTQYF. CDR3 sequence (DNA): TGTGCCAGCAGTTATGGGAAGCGGCTAGATACGCAGTATTTT.

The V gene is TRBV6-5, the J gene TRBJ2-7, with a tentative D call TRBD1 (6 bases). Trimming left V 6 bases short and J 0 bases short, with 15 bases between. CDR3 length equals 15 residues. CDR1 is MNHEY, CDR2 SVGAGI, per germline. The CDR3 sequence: CASSLTGHSSYEQYF. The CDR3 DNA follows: TGTGCCAGCAGCCTCACAGGGCACAGCTCCTACGAGCAGTACTTC.